Given below is one T cell receptor beta chain in context. TCRdb reprocessed the 5' RACE reads with MiXCR, giving one entry per CDR3 protein. The repertoire holds about 550,000 distinct CDR3 sequences, with 20% to 25% as singletons. This specimen comes from a study of identical twins. V gave up 2 bases and J gave up 8 bases, with 13 bases separating them. This CDR3 comprises 13 residues. CDR1 and CDR2 from the germline V gene are DFQATT and SNEGSKA (reference sequence). These data were likewise used in another study, on yellow fever vaccine responses in identical twins.

The chain is built from TRBV20-1 and TRBJ2-1; TRBD1 is a possible D gene (6 bases). The sequence was obtained from a woman between 18 and 29 years old in good health. Sequencing input: CD4+ T cells sorted from blood. The CDR3 coding sequence is TGCAGTGCTAGATCAGGGGCTTGGGATGAGCAGTTCTTC. This sequence encodes CSARSGAWDEQFF.